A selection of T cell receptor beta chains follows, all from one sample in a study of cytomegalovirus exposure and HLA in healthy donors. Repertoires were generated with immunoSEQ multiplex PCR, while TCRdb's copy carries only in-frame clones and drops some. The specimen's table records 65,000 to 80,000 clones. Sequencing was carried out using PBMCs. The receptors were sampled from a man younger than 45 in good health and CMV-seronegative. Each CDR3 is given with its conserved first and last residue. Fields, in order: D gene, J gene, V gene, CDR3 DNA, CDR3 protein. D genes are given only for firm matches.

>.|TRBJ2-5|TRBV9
TGTGCCAGCAGCGTGCGATCGTACCAAGAGACCCAGTACTTC
CASSVRSYQETQYF
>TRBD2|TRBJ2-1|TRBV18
TGTGCCAGCTCACCATGGCAGCGGGGTAGTGAGCAGTTCTTC
CASSPWQRGSEQFF
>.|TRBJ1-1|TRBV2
TGTGCCAGCAGTCAACTCTCTGGGCCTTCACAGCGGGCTTTCTTT
CASSQLSGPSQRAFF
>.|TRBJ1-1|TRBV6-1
TGTGCCAGCAGTGCGGTATCGAACACTGAAGCTTTCTTT
CASSAVSNTEAFF
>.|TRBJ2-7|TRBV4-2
TGTGCCAGCAGCCAAGTTGCCACTCTTTTACTCCACTACGAGCAGTACTTC
CASSQVATLLLHYEQYF
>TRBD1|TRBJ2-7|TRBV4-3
TGCGCCAGCAGCCCAGCGGGGACAGGGGCCTACGAGCAGTACTTC
CASSPAGTGAYEQYF
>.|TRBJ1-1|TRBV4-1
TGCGCCAGCAGCCAAGATCAGCAGGTTTACACTGAAGCTTTCTTT
CASSQDQQVYTEAFF
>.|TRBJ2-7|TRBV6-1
TGTGCCAGCAGTGAAGCGCAATTTTTAGAGGGAATACGCGACGAGCAGTACTTC
CASSEAQFLEGIRDEQYF
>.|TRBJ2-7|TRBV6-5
TGTGCCAGCAGTCAACTGCCTCGCGCGGTCTACGAGCAGTACTTC
CASSQLPRAVYEQYF
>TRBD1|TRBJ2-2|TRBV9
TGTGCCAGCAGCCTCGACAGGGCCGCCGGGGAGCTGTTTTTT
CASSLDRAAGELFF
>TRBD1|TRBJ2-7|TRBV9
TGTGCCAGCAGCGGGGGGGACAGGGCAACGAGGGAGCAGTACTTC
CASSGGDRATREQYF
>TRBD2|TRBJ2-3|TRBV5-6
TGTGCCAGCAGCTCGGAGCGGGGGGGCGCCCCAGATACGCAGTATTTT
CASSSERGGAPDTQYF
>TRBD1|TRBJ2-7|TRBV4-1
TGCGCCAGCAGCCGGATTCTTAAGCCGGGACAGTCCTACGAGCAGTACTTC
CASSRILKPGQSYEQYF
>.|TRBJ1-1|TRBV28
TGTGCCACCAACAGGGAGAACACTGAAGCTTTCTTT
CATNRENTEAFF
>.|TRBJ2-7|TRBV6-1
TGTGCCAGCAGTGAAGGTAGTGGATCGGGCTACGAGCAGTACTTC
CASSEGSGSGYEQYF
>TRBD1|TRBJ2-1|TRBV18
TGTGCCAGCTCACGGGACAGGGGGAATGAGCAGTTCTTC
CASSRDRGNEQFF
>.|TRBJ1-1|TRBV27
TGTGCCAGCAGTTTATCGGAGGGAGGGGACACTGAAGCTTTCTTT
CASSLSEGGDTEAFF
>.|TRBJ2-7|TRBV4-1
TGCGCCAGCAGCCCTCGGACGGGTAGCGCCTACGAGCAGTACTTC
CASSPRTGSAYEQYF
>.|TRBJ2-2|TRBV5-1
TGCGCCAGCAGCTTGTACCTGGCACCGGAGGGGGAGCTGTTTTTT
CASSLYLAPEGELFF
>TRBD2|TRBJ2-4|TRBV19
TGTGCCAGTAGTTGGGGCGGGGGGGCTGAAAACATTCAGTACTTC
CASSWGGGAENIQYF
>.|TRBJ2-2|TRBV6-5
TGTGCCAGCAGTTACCTGGACTCAAACACCGGGGAGCTGTTTTTT
CASSYLDSNTGELFF
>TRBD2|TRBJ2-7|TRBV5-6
TGTGCCAGCAGCTGGGGGGGGGTTCCCCACGAGCAGTACTTC
CASSWGGVPHEQYF
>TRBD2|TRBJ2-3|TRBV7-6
TGTGCCAGCAGTTTGGGACTAGCGGGAGTGTGGGATACGCAGTATTTT
CASSLGLAGVWDTQYF
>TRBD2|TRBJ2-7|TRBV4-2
TGTGCCAGCAGCCAAGAGGGACTAGCGGGAGGGATATACGAGCAGTACTTC
CASSQEGLAGGIYEQYF
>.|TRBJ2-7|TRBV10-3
TGTGCCATCTCGGAGGCTAGCCCGGGCGAGCAGTACTTC
CAISEASPGEQYF
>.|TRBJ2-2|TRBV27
TGTGCCAGCAGGTCTTTTTACAGGGCGAACACCGGGGAGCTGTTTTTT
CASRSFYRANTGELFF
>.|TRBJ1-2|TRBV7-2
TGTGCCAGCAGCTTAACAACAGGGAGCGGCTATGGCTACACCTTC
CASSLTTGSGYGYTF
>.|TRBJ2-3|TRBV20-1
TGCAGTGCTAGCGGGGTAGATACGCAGTATTTT
CSASGVDTQYF
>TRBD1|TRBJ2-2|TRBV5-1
TGCGCCAGCAGCTCTTCAGGGGGTCTGAACACCGGGGAGCTGTTTTTT
CASSSSGGLNTGELFF
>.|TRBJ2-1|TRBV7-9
TGTGCCAGCAGCTTAGGACTAGATGAGCAGTTCTTC
CASSLGLDEQFF
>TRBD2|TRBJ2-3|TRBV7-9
TGTGCCAGCAGCCATTCGGGCGGGAGTGACGATACGCAGTATTTT
CASSHSGGSDDTQYF
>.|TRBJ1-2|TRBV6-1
TGTGCCAGCAGTGAGGGGTCCGGAGGTCTCTATGGCTACACCTTC
CASSEGSGGLYGYTF
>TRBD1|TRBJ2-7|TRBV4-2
TGTGCCAGCAGCTACCGGGACAGGGACTACGAGCAGTACTTC
CASSYRDRDYEQYF
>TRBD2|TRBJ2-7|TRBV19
TGTGCCACGCCTACTAGCGGGAGAAGGGTTTACGAGCAGTACTTC
CATPTSGRRVYEQYF
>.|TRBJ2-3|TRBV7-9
TGTGCCAGCAGCCTTCACGGGAGCACAGATACGCAGTATTTT
CASSLHGSTDTQYF
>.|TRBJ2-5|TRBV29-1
TGCAGCGTTGAAGATCAGGACAAACCGTACCAAGAGACCCAGTACTTC
CSVEDQDKPYQETQYF
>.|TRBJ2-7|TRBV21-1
TGTGCCAGCAGCAAAGACCAGGGGGTTTACGAGCAGTACTTC
CASSKDQGVYEQYF
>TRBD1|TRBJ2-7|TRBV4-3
TGCGCCAGCAGCCAAGAGAATGGACAGGGCTACGAGCAGTACTTC
CASSQENGQGYEQYF
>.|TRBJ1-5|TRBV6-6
TGTGCCAGCAAGGGGGTTGTTGGCAATCAGCCCCAGCATTTT
CASKGVVGNQPQHF
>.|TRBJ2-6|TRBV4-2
TGTGCCAGCAGCCAAGGAACAGGTAGCTCTGGGGCCAACGTCCTGACTTTC
CASSQGTGSSGANVLTF
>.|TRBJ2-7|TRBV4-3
TGCGCCAGCAGCCAAGGCGGCCCAGGGCTCGGTTACGAGCAGTACTTC
CASSQGGPGLGYEQYF
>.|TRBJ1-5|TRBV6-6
TGTGCCAGCTCGAGCCATCAGCCCCAGCATTTT
CASSSHQPQHF
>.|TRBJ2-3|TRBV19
TGTGCCAGTAGTATAGATTTCTATCCAGATACGCAGTATTTT
CASSIDFYPDTQYF
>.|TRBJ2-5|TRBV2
TGTGCCAGCAGTGGGGTGGGGGGCCAAGAGACCCAGTACTTC
CASSGVGGQETQYF
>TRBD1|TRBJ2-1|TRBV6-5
TGTGCCAGCAGCCTGACAGGGTTCATCTACAATGAGCAGTTCTTC
CASSLTGFIYNEQFF
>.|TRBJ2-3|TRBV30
TGTGCCTGGACTGGCGGCTACACAGATACGCAGTATTTT
CAWTGGYTDTQYF
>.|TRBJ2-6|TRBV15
TGTGCCACCAGCAGAGCCTCCCGTGACAGGTATGGGGCCAACGTCCTGACTTTC
CATSRASRDRYGANVLTF
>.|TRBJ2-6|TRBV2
TGTGCCAGCAACGCGGGACGATCTGGGGCCAACGTCCTGACTTTC
CASNAGRSGANVLTF
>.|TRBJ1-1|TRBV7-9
TGTGCCAGCGGGGCAGGGCTAGTGAACACTGAAGCTTTCTTT
CASGAGLVNTEAFF
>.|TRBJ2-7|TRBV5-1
TGCGCCAGCAGCCTTTTGTGGGGTAGCGGCTCCTACGAGCAGTACTTC
CASSLLWGSGSYEQYF
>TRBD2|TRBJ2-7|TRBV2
TGTGCCAGCAGTGGGACTAGCGGGGTCTCCTACGAGCAGTACTTC
CASSGTSGVSYEQYF